This TCR beta chain comes out of a study of T cells in Graves' hyperthyroidism and ophthalmopathy (dated by TCRdb to about 2019). Notes on the research overall: Peripheral blood was sampled at the time of initial diagnosis, prior to any treatment. The paper describes TCR Vbeta CDR3 sequencing of about 140 peripheral blood samples, made up of 43 ophthalmopathy patients, approximately 73 hyperthyroidism patients and around 17 progressor patients. In addition, the study compared T-cell repertoires in thyroid tissue and in blood from five or six Graves' hyperthyroidism patients. A discovery cohort of about 100 patients, roughly 40 with Graves' ophthalmopathy and fewer than 65 with stable Graves' hyperthyroidism, was used to find distinguishing TCR V-J signatures. Whether ophthalmopathy could be predicted prospectively was tested in an independent validation cohort made up of about 18 hyperthyroidism patients plus 17 patients who later progressed to ophthalmopathy. Once sampling was done, hyperthyroidism patients were given methimazole at a starting dose of 30 mg daily, whereas ophthalmopathy patients were given high-dose intravenous methylprednisolone. For training and testing, the 100 or so patients in the discovery cohort were randomly divided in a 7:3 ratio.

Spanning cysteine to phenylalanine, the CDR3 consists of 12 amino acids. CDR3 DNA is the only sequence kept; it has 36 bases, read in frame from the first base. V gives up 1 base and J gives up 5 bases, and the segment between their germline ends measures 6 bases. According to the germline V gene, CDR1 reads MGHRA and CDR2 reads YSYEKL. Ophthalmopathy patients had moderately to severely active disease, Clinical Activity Score of at least 3, NOSPECS grade of at least 4, and duration under 3 months. Any patient with an uncontrolled infection, another autoimmune disease, pregnancy or lactation was excluded. Diagnoses relied on clinical symptoms, serum thyroxine and TRAb, thyroid ultrasound and orbital computed tomography. Ficoll-Paque density gradient centrifugation was used to isolate PBMCs from 8 to 10 ml of fresh peripheral blood. Total RNA was extracted with Trizol reagent, and quality was checked on an Agilent 2100 Bioanalyzer.

This clonotype was counted many times. Which antigen it targets is not known. Base qualities are not recorded, but no much larger clone differs from it by a single base. Amplification of TCR beta CDR3 regions was carried out from RNA transcripts. The first round of RT-PCR for the TCR CDR3 was performed with the HTBI primer set and the Qiagen OneStep RT-PCR kit. A second multiplex PCR round built the libraries, followed by size selection and purification. Paired-end sequencing of the libraries was performed with 100 bp reads on an Illumina HiSeq2000. For the original study's pipeline: Raw data were processed with SOAPnuke, discarding reads with adapters, uncalled bases, mean Phred below 15, or no exact constant-primer or identifier match. High-quality paired reads were merged using COPE v1.2.5, and each unique nucleotide sequence was defined as a clonotype. Clonotypes were aligned to IMGT TRBV, TRBD and TRBJ reference segments using MiTCR v1.1. The analysis was restricted to V-J combinations with a frequency above 0.0001, which together covered just over 99% of the repertoires. The TCS score was defined as F50 (clonal expansion) divided by E x V (chaos), with BLOSUM62-based TCRdist calculated between CDR3 peptides within each V-J. Welch's t-statistics and random forest reduced some 510 V-J features to 13, which were used in a naive Bayes classifier (R e1071). TCRdb's own reprocessing of the public reads used fastp at Q25 and MiXCR and kept productive beta chains. Identical CDR3 protein sequences are pooled into one entry, listed with their most common genes and DNA. V and J calls and clone size were set by TCRdb, not the authors. Here the sample has about 600,000 distinct CDR3 sequences; approximately 15% occur a single time. More than 6% of the sample belongs to the ten largest clones.

Overall results and qualifications from the work: A 13 V-J signature model separated ophthalmopathy from stable hyperthyroidism, with approximately 87% sensitivity and 81.08% specificity in cross-validation and 80%/75% in testing. No statistical method was used to fix the sample size in advance, and group allocation was not hidden from the investigators. In validation, progression to ophthalmopathy was predicted by the model with about 70% sensitivity and 72% to 85% specificity, a median of around 6.5 months before onset. Most expanded thyroid clonotypes (frequency above 0.001) were also detected in blood, a finding suggesting that blood repertoires may reflect thyroid immune responses.

The rearrangement combines TRBV4-1 with TRBJ2-7; the D gene is perhaps TRBD1 or TRBD2, each of them matching over 5 bases. The receptor was isolated from a woman under 30 with Graves' ophthalmopathy. The sample consisted of blood. The CDR3 corresponds to CASSQGDHEQYF. DNA sequence: TGCGCCAGCAGCCAAGGGGACCACGAGCAGTACTTC.